This T cell receptor (beta chain) was captured in a study of blood T cells in healthy people across ages. General study results and limits: Long-lived and aged donors differed, with more naive CD4+ cells and higher diversity in the long-lived. Nothing was known about donor CMV status, and this possibly confounded expanded clonotype changes.

The J segment lost 5 bases and the V segment lost 5 bases, leaving 11 bases of the junction unmatched. Per the germline V gene, CDR1 is SGHAT and CDR2 is FQNNGV. The CDR3 sequence is 16 residues long. Through a sample-barcoded 5' primer and a J-beta primer mix, a second PCR was run for about 7 to 12 cycles. TCRdb reprocessed the 5' RACE reads with MiXCR, giving one entry per CDR3 protein. The sample has about 800,000 distinct CDR3 sequences, 20% to 25% seen once; the top ten hold approximately 3.7%. On this clonotype itself: Its cognate antigen is unknown.

This sample was shared with a second study, whose subject was T cells of mothers and their children. According to that study: A few healthy Caucasian mothers served as donors, and their six children did as well. About 3 million TCR beta reads per child versus over 9 million per mother.

The chain is built from TRBV11-2 and TRBJ2-3; 9 bases align to TRBD2. This TCR was recovered from a boy between 5 and 17 years old in good health. Material: blood. The CDR3 nucleotides are TGTGCCAGCAGCCCCCGCCGCGGGGGGGGCGGAGATACGCAGTATTTT. Encoded protein: CASSPRRGGGGDTQYF. The full variable domain, with the rest looked up from reference TRBV11-2 and TRBJ2-3, is EAGVAQSPRYKIIEKRQSVAFWCNPISGHATLYWYQQILGQGPKLLIQFQNNGVVDDSQLPKDRFSAERLKGVDSTLKIQPAKLEDSAVYLCASSPRRGGGGDTQYFGPGTRLTVL.